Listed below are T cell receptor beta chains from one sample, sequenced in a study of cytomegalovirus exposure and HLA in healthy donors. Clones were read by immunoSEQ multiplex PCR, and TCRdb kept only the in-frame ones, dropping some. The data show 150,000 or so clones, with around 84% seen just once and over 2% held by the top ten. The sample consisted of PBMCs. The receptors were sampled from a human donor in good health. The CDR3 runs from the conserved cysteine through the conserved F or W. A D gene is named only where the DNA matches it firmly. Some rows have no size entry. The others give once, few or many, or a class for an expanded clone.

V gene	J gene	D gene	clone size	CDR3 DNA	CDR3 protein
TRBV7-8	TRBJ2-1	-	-	TGTGCCAGCAGTCTCGACAGTTTCCCCTCCTACAATGAGCAGTTCTTC	CASSLDSFPSYNEQFF
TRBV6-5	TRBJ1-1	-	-	TGTGCCAGCAGCACCAGGGTTTTCACTGAAGCTTTCTTT	CASSTRVFTEAFF
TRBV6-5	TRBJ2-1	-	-	TGTGCCAGCACTAATATTGGGGGGGAGCAGTTCTTC	CASTNIGGEQFF
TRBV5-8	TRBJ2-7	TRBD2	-	TGTGCCAGCAGCTGGGCGGGGACTAGCGGCTACGAGCAGTACTTC	CASSWAGTSGYEQYF
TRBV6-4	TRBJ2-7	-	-	TGTGCCAGCAGTGAGACAGCGGGCTACGAGCAGTACTTC	CASSETAGYEQYF
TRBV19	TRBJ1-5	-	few	TGTGCCAGTAGTGGGGGGTCAGTGGGCAATCAGCCCCAGCATTTT	CASSGGSVGNQPQHF
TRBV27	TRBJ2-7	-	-	TGTGCCAGCAGTTTAAATAGTTGGAGTGTCTACGAGCAGTACTTC	CASSLNSWSVYEQYF
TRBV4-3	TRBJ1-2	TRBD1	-	TGCGCCAGCAGCCAAGGACAGGGGGGAGTGGGCTACACCTTC	CASSQGQGGVGYTF
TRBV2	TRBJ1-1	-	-	TGTGCCACACTCCGGGAGAACACTGAAGCTTTCTTT	CATLRENTEAFF
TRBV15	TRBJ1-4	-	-	TGTGCCACCAGCAGCAGGACAGCCGCTGAAAAACTGTTTTTT	CATSSRTAAEKLFF
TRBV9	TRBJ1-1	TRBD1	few	TGTGCCAGCAGCGTAAATGTGGACAGGAGGACTTTCTTT	CASSVNVDRRTFF
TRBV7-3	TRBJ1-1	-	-	TGTGCCAGCAGCTTAAGAGGGCAGAACACTGAAGCTTTCTTT	CASSLRGQNTEAFF
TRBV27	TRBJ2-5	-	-	TGTGCCAGCAGTTCCCCGTGGGGGGCCCAGTACTTC	CASSSPWGAQYF
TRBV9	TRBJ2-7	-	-	TGTGCCAGCAGCCCCCAGGTGCACTCCTACGAGCAGTACTTC	CASSPQVHSYEQYF
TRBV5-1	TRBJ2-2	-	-	TGCGCCAGCAGCTGGCCGTCGGGAGAGTCTACCGGGGAGCTGTTTTTT	CASSWPSGESTGELFF
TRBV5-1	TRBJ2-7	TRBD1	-	TGCGCCAGCAGCCGCGGGACAGGAGAGAGCTACGAGCAGTACTTC	CASSRGTGESYEQYF
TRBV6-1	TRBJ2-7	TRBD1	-	TGTGCCAGCAGTGAATATGACAGGGCGAATTACGAGCAGTACTTC	CASSEYDRANYEQYF
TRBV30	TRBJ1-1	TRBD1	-	TGTGCCTGGAGCGAAACAGGGGACACTGAAGCTTTCTTT	CAWSETGDTEAFF
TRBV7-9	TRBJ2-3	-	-	TGTGCCAGCAGCCGATCAGACCCGGGGGATACGCAGTATTTT	CASSRSDPGDTQYF
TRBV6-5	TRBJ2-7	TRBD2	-	TGTGCCAGCGCGGCGCAGCGGGGCTCCTACGAGCAGTACTTC	CASAAQRGSYEQYF
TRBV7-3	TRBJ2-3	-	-	TGTGCCAGCAGCCTCGATGGGACTAGCACAGATACGCAGTATTTT	CASSLDGTSTDTQYF
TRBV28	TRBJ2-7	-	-	TGTGCCAGCAGTTTACACGGCTCCTACGAGCAGTACTTC	CASSLHGSYEQYF
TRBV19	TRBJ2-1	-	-	TGTGCCAGTAGTATAGTGGGCGGGGAGCATGAGCAGTTCTTC	CASSIVGGEHEQFF
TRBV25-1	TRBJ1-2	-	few	TGTGCCAGCAGTGATAGAGGAGGCTACACCTTC	CASSDRGGYTF
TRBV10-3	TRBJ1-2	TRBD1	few	TGTGCCATCAGTGACAGGGACAGGGGCACCTATGGCTACACCTTC	CAISDRDRGTYGYTF
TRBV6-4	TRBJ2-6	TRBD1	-	TGTGCCAGCAGTCCGACAGGGGTCATTAGCTCTGGGGCCAACGTCCTGACTTTC	CASSPTGVISSGANVLTF
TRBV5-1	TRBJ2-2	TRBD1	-	TGCGCCAGCAGCCCCACCACAGGGGCAGGGACCGGGGAGCTGTTTTTT	CASSPTTGAGTGELFF
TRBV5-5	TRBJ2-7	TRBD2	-	TGTGCCAGCAGCTTTCGGGGGGGCATCTCCTACGAGCAGTACTTC	CASSFRGGISYEQYF
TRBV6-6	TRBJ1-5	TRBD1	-	TGTGCCAGCAGGAAGGACAGGACCGCCAATCAGCCCCAGCATTTT	CASRKDRTANQPQHF
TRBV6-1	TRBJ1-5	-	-	TGTGCCAGCAGTGACAGGTTCCTAATTCAGCCCCAGCATTTT	CASSDRFLIQPQHF
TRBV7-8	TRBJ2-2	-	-	TGTGCCAGCATACGTGGAGGGACTGAGAACACCGGGGAGCTGTTTTTT	CASIRGGTENTGELFF
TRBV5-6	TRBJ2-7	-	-	TGTGCCAGCAGCTTGGCCGGGAAGGGTCCCTCCTACGAGCAGTACTTC	CASSLAGKGPSYEQYF
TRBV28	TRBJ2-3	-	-	TGTGCCAGCGACTCCCCCCGACTAGCAGATACGCAGTATTTT	CASDSPRLADTQYF
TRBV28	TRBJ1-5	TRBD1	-	TGTGCCAGCAGTGCAATTGGGACAGGATCTTCCAGTAGGCCCCAGCATTTT	CASSAIGTGSSSRPQHF
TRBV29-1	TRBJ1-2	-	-	TGCAGCGTCCGAGAAGGGGTCTCCAACTATGGCTACACCTTC	CSVREGVSNYGYTF
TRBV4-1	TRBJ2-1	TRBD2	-	TGCGCCAGCAGATGGGACTACGCAAAGGGTGAGCAGTTCTTC	CASRWDYAKGEQFF
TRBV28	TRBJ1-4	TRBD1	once	TGTGCCAGCAGTTTCGGCCGGGGCAGGGGGCGTGAAAAACTGTTTTTT	CASSFGRGRGREKLFF
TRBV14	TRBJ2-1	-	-	TGTGCCAGCAGCCATCTCCGACAGAACAATGAGCAGTTCTTC	CASSHLRQNNEQFF
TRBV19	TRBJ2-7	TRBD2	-	TGTGCCAGTAGCCCGGGACTAGCGGCCGAGCAGTACTTC	CASSPGLAAEQYF
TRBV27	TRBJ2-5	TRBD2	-	TGTGCCAGCAGTTTAAGGGCGGGAGGTGAGACCCAGTACTTC	CASSLRAGGETQYF
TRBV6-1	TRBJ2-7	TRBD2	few	TGTGCCAGCAGTGGAGCGGGGGGTCCCTACGAGCAGTACTTC	CASSGAGGPYEQYF
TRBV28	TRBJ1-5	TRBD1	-	TGTGCCAGCAGTTTATTAGACCCCGGGACAGGGTTCTTGCATTTT	CASSLLDPGTGFLHF
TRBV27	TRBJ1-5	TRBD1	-	TGTGCCAGCAGTTCCCTAGACAGGGGGTATAGCAATCAGCCCCAGCATTTT	CASSSLDRGYSNQPQHF
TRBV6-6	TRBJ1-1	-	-	TGTGCCAGCAGTTACTCGAGATCAGGGGCGACACCTGAAGCTTTCTTT	CASSYSRSGATPEAFF